Reported below is one T cell receptor (beta chain). The source of the sample is a study of blood T cell repertoires in COVID-19. Clones were sequenced by immunoSEQ multiplex PCR, and TCRdb holds only the in-frame ones, with some missing. The profile shows under 170,000 clones, about 85% of them singletons. With V trimmed by 3 bases and J by 4 bases, 13 bases remained unmatched. The germline V gene has CDR1 SNHLY and CDR2 FYNNEI. This CDR3 is 17 amino acids long. Sequences were obtained from peripheral blood. The TCR comes from an older woman with active or convalescent COVID-19. V usage is TRBV2 and J usage is TRBJ2-3; 7 nucleotides align to TRBD1. CDR3 sequence: CASSDGTASFRADTQYF. CDR3 DNA: TGTGCCAGCAGTGATGGGACAGCTAGTTTTAGGGCAGATACGCAGTATTTT.